This TCR beta chain was obtained from a study of T cell clonotyping in hematopoietic cell transplantation. Data came from immunoSEQ multiplex PCR; TCRdb stores just in-frame clones and leaves some out. The sample holds some 2,900 clones, roughly three quarters seen once. V was shortened by 3 bases and J by 5 bases, with 13 bases between the two germline ends. Germline V gene data show CDR1 as GTSNPN and CDR2 as SVGIG (reference sequence). The CDR3 extends over 13 amino acids. Study-level points and caveats: Pathologically expanded recipient clonotypes increased progressively from day 30 to day 180 as diversity fell. Graft donor and pretransplant recipient Inverse Simpson Index values predicted broader posttransplant TCR diversity. Cells were unsorted, so CD4 and CD8 contributions were not separated.

Blood collection times were about day -28 and days 30, 100, 180 posttransplant. Remarks on this clone: The antigen is undetermined.

The chain uses TRBV30 and TRBJ1-1; D not resolved. The clonotype comes from a male patient aged 60 to 75 who had an allogeneic stem cell transplant, so T cells may come from the graft donor. Some clones in this sample may be carry-over from other donors' samples. The sample here was peripheral blood mononuclear cells, taken 180 days after allogeneic stem cell transplant. The CDR3 here is CAWRARVYTEAFF. In DNA form, the CDR3 reads TGTGCCTGGAGGGCAAGAGTCTATACTGAAGCTTTCTTT.